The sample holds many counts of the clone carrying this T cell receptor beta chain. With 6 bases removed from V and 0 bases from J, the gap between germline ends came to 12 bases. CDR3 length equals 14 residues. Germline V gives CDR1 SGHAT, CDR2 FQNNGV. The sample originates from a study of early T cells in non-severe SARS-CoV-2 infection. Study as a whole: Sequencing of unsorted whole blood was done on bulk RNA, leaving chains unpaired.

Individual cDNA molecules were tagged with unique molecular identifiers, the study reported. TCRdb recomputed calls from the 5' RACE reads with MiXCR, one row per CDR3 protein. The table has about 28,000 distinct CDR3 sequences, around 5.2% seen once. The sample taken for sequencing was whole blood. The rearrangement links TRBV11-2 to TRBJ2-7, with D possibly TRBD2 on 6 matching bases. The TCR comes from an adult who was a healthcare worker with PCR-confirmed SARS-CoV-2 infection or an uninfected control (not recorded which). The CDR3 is CASSFGLTSYEQYF. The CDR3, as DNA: TGTGCCAGCAGTTTTGGACTAACCTCCTACGAGCAGTACTTC.